The next 28 T cell receptor beta chains were all read from a single sample in a study of blood T cells in healthy people across ages. Through a sample-barcoded 5' primer and a J-beta primer mix, a second PCR was run for roughly 6 to 12 cycles. TCRdb reanalysed the 5' RACE reads using MiXCR and keeps one entry per CDR3 protein. Altogether 870,000 or so distinct CDR3 sequences are present, about 30% being singletons, with the ten largest covering around a sixth. Sample: blood. These receptors were obtained from a woman of 80 years or more in good health.

This clonotype was seen ten or more times. The chain carries TRBV20-1 and TRBJ2-5; the match to TRBD1 covers 9 bases. The germline gives CDR1 DFQATT, CDR2 SNEGSKA (reference sequence). The V and J ends lost 6 bases and 4 bases, in that order; junction bases with no gene match: 15. This CDR3 comprises 16 residues. CDR3 region: CSAFRDRVALRETQYF. The DNA for the CDR3 is TGCAGTGCATTCCGGGACAGGGTAGCCCTAAGAGAGACCCAGTACTTC.

This clonotype was detected many times. The chain is built from TRBV7-2 and TRBJ2-1; maybe TRBD1 (6 bases). Germline CDR1 and CDR2: SGHTA and FQGNSA. V was trimmed by 1 base and J by 6 bases, leaving 13 bases between them. CDR3 size: 15 residues. CDR3 amino acids: CASSLVLLQGNEQFF. The CDR3 DNA sequence: TGTGCCAGCAGCTTAGTATTACTACAGGGCAATGAGCAGTTCTTC.

Worth noting for this clonotype: A much bigger clone sits one base away, suggesting this may be a read error. The chain uses TRBV2 and TRBJ1-2, with D perhaps TRBD1 (6 bases). The V and J ends lost 6 bases and 5 bases respectively, with 16 bases between them. The germline V gene encodes CDR1 SNHLY and CDR2 FYNNEI. The CDR3 consists of 14 residues. CDR3 residues: CASRAGIGGYGYTF. The DNA of the CDR3 is TGTGCCAGCAGGGCCGGGATAGGGGGGTATGGCTACACCTTC.

This clonotype was seen at least ten times. A much larger clone lies one base from this, so it may be a read error. V is TRBV9 and J is TRBJ2-3; 12 nucleotides agree with TRBD1. Germline V CDR1 and CDR2: SGDLS, YYNGEE. With 4 bases clipped from V and 6 bases from J, the junction kept 18 bases outside the gene matches. The CDR3 sequence is 19 residues long. The CDR3 DNA follows: TGTGCCAGCAGCCTACTAGGGACAGGGGGCACCTCAGGTTGGGATACGCAGTATTTT. It is translated as CASSLLGTGGTSGWDTQYF.

Remarks on this clonotype: A read error may explain this, as a much larger clone is one base away. Because the CDR3 is missing its conserved closing phenylalanine or tryptophan, this is likely a read error. The chain has TRBV11-2 and TRBJ2-3; D not resolved. This CDR3 is built from 14 residues. Trimming took 2 bases from V and 2 from J, leaving 8 bases between them. Germline lookup yields CDR1 SGHAT and CDR2 FQNNGV. CDR3 in amino acids: CASSLTRNTDTQYL. The CDR3 DNA is TGTGCCAGCAGCTTAACCCGGAACACAGATACGCAGTATTTG.

This clonotype appeared a few times. The rearrangement links TRBV5-4 to TRBJ2-1, with D perhaps TRBD1 (6 bases). V was trimmed by 4 bases and J by 8 bases, leaving 16 bases between them. CDR3 length equals 14 residues. CDR1 SGHNT and CDR2 YYREEE come from the germline V gene (reference sequence). The CDR3 sequence is CASSRLTTGYEQFF. The CDR3 nucleotides read TGTGCCAGCAGCCGCTTAACGACAGGCTATGAGCAGTTCTTC.

The CDR3 loop is CASSSGSGQGETQYF. CDR3 bases: TGCGCCAGCAGCTCCGGGTCTGGACAAGGGGAGACCCAGTACTTC. The chain employs TRBV5-1 and TRBJ2-5, with D perhaps TRBD1 (5 bases). The length of the CDR3 is 15 residues. Germline CDR1 and CDR2: SGHRS and YFSETQ. Trimming took off 3 bases at V and 5 bases at J, with 17 bases between the two ends.

At least ten counts were recorded for this clonotype. V is TRBV6-5 and J is TRBJ2-5, with D unresolved. The germline V gene encodes CDR1 MNHEY and CDR2 SVGAGI. CDR3 length: 12 amino acids. V was shortened by 4 bases and J by 2 bases, with 5 bases between the two germline ends. CDR3 DNA: TGTGCCAGCAGTTCCGTTCAAGAGACCCAGTACTTC. Its protein is CASSSVQETQYF.

Remarks on this clonotype: This could be a read error, since a much larger clone is one nucleotide away. V gene TRBV5-1 combines with J gene TRBJ2-1; tentatively, D is TRBD1 (6 bases). This CDR3 has 16 amino acids. Germline assignment: CDR1 SGHRS and CDR2 YFSETQ. V was shortened by 4 bases and J by 5 bases, with 19 bases between the two germline ends. CDR3 loop: CASSRSRGAGDNEQFF. For the CDR3, the DNA is TGCGCCAGCAGCAGGAGCCGGGGAGCAGGGGACAATGAGCAGTTCTTC.

This clonotype was observed many times. V and J are TRBV28 and TRBJ1-6; D unresolved. Germline V gene sequence: CDR1 MDHEN, CDR2 SYDVKM. Trimming left V 3 bases short and J 6 bases short, with 12 bases between. The CDR3 spans 15 residues. The CDR3 DNA is TGTGCCAGCAGTTTCTTGATGTACCGTAATTCACCCCTCCACTTT. It codes for CASSFLMYRNSPLHF. Full variable domain (outside the CDR3, taken from reference TRBV28 and TRBJ1-6): DVKVTQSSRYLVKRTGEKVFLECVQDMDHENMFWYRQDPGLGLRLIYFSYDVKMKEKGDIPEGYSVSREKKERFSLILESASTNQTSMYLCASSFLMYRNSPLHFGNGTRLTVT.

The chain joins TRBV11-3 to TRBJ2-4; no firm D call. The J call is doubtful: the DNA matches TRBJ2-5 better. The CDR3 contains 15 residues. Per the germline V gene, CDR1 is SGHNT and CDR2 is YENEEA. The CDR3 DNA reads TGTGCCAGCAGCCGCGCAGGCAACCAGATGGAGACCCAGTACTTC. Translation gives CASSRAGNQMETQYF.

This clonotype was detected only a few times. The chain links TRBV24-1 to TRBJ1-2; D might be TRBD1 (6 bases). The CDR3 has 13 amino acids. The V and J ends lost 7 bases and 6 bases respectively, with 14 bases between them. CDR1 and CDR2 from the germline V gene are KGHDR and SFDVKD. CDR3 sequence reads: CATSEGGSHGYTF. CDR3 nucleotide sequence: TGTGCCACCAGCGAAGGGGGGAGTCATGGCTACACCTTC.

This chain uses TRBV7-9 with TRBJ1-1; D possibly corresponds to TRBD1 (6 bases). Trimming removed 5 bases at V and 10 bases at J, with 17 bases between. The length of the CDR3 is 13 residues. CDR1 is SEHNR, CDR2 FQNEAQ, per germline (reference sequence). Written as DNA, the CDR3 is TGTGCCAGCAGCCCAAGGACAGAGAATGGAGCTTTCTTT. Translating it yields CASSPRTENGAFF.

This clonotype was found many times. Relative to the germline gene, one junction end is altered; a read error may explain this. J is TRBJ2-7 and V is TRBV5-1; perhaps TRBD2 as D (5 bases). This CDR3 contains 13 residues. The germline V gene encodes CDR1 SGHRS and CDR2 YFSETQ. The CDR3 spells CASSSGSSYEQYF. CDR3 sequence (DNA): TGTGCCAGCAGTTCGGGGAGCTCCTACGAGCAGTACTTC.

This clonotype was found many times. The chain employs TRBV10-3 and TRBJ2-3; D gene unclear. CDR1 and CDR2 (germline): ENHRY, SYGVKD. The length of the CDR3 is 15 residues. Between the trimmed V and J ends, which lost 2 bases and 0 bases, there was a span of 9 bases. CDR3 loop: CAISELASSTDTQYF. CDR3 bases: TGTGCCATCAGTGAGCTGGCGAGCAGCACAGATACGCAGTATTTT.

Notes on this clonotype: A clone one base away is much larger, so this may be a read error. V and J are TRBV12-3 or TRBV12-4 and TRBJ2-3; possible D gene TRBD1, 6 bases. The length of the CDR3 is 13 residues. The CDR3 DNA sequence: TGTGCCAGCGAAAGCAGGGGCACAGATGCGCAGTATTTT. It specifies CASESRGTDAQYF.

The chain has TRBV5-1 and TRBJ2-7; 12 bases are a match to TRBD2. Germline V gene data show CDR1 as SGHRS and CDR2 as YFSETQ. The CDR3 has 16 residues. The trim removed 4 bases at V and 0 bases at J, leaving 5 bases unmatched. CDR3 coding DNA: TGCGCCAGCAGCATCACTAGCGGGGGGTTCTCCTACGAGCAGTACTTC. This sequence encodes CASSITSGGFSYEQYF.

This clonotype has only one observation. The chain couples TRBV7-2 to TRBJ2-1, with 14 positions matching TRBD2. After removal of 5 bases from V and 9 bases from J, the junction contained 9 bases not matched to a gene. This CDR3 comprises 16 residues. From germline, CDR1 is SGHTA and CDR2 FQGNSA. This CDR3 is CASSDPTSGRVGEQFF. In DNA, the CDR3 is TGTGCCAGCAGCGACCCGACTAGCGGGAGGGTGGGTGAGCAGTTCTTC.

This clonotype has at least ten counts. The chain links TRBV12-3 or TRBV12-4 to TRBJ1-5; D is uncertain. V was clipped by 2 bases and J by 4 bases, with 12 bases between them. This CDR3 contains 15 residues. CDR3 DNA sequence: TGTGCCAGCAGTTTAAACGGGCAGTTTAATCAGCCCCAGCATTTT. It translates to CASSLNGQFNQPQHF.

On this clonotype: Given a much more abundant clone one base away, this may be a read error. V and J are TRBV7-2 and TRBJ2-5; D might be TRBD2 (6 bases). The CDR3 totals 15 residues. Germline-derived CDR1 and CDR2 are SGHTA and FQGNSA. The CDR3 DNA sequence: TGTGCCGGCAGACTAGAACCGGGCCACCAAGAGACCCAGTACTTC. Its protein product is CAGRLEPGHQETQYF.

This clonotype was seen a handful of times. With a much larger clone just one base away, this may be a read error. The chain uses TRBV21-1 and TRBJ2-4; TRBD1, as called in the table, went unchecked against the DNA. TRBV21-1 is a pseudogene. The CDR3 sequence is 13 residues long. The chain's CDR3 is CASSKDRGVIQYF. The CDR3 DNA reads as TGTGCCAGCAGCAAAGACAGGGGGGTCATTCAGTACTTC.

This clonotype came up many times. The chain couples TRBV5-1 to TRBJ2-7; D is undetermined. Deletions cut 0 bases from V and 3 bases from J, with 19 bases between. The CDR3 is 17 amino acids. From germline, CDR1 is SGHRS and CDR2 YFSETQ. The CDR3 loop reads CASSLAPLLGNGYEQYF. The CDR3 DNA sequence: TGCGCCAGCAGCTTGGCCCCCCTCTTGGGCAACGGCTACGAGCAGTACTTC. Full variable domain (outside the CDR3, taken from reference TRBV5-1 and TRBJ2-7): KAGVTQTPRYLIKTRGQQVTLSCSPISGHRSVSWYQQTPGQGLQFLFEYFSETQRNKGNFPGRFSGRQFSNSRSEMNVSTLELGDSALYLCASSLAPLLGNGYEQYFGPGTRLTVT.

This clonotype has at least ten counts. The V call is TRBV20-1, the J call TRBJ2-7; D tentatively fits TRBD1 or TRBD2 (7 bases each). The V end was cut by 1 base, the J end by 3 bases, with 19 bases between. Germline loops: CDR1 DFQATT, CDR2 SNEGSKA (reference sequence). This CDR3 spans 16 amino acids. Written as DNA, the CDR3 is TGCAGTGCTAGAGGCCTTGGGGGGGACAGTTACTACGAGCAGTACTTC. The encoded protein is CSARGLGGDSYYEQYF.

This clonotype was recorded many times. The J gene is TRBJ2-7, the V gene TRBV6-2 or TRBV6-3; D may be TRBD1 or TRBD2 (5 bases each). The CDR3 totals 13 residues. Per the germline V gene, CDR1 is MNHEY and CDR2 is SVGEGT. V was clipped by 4 bases and J by 3 bases, with 10 bases between them. CDR3: CASSWEQGYEQYF. DNA of the CDR3: TGTGCCAGCAGTTGGGAGCAGGGCTACGAGCAGTACTTC.

This clonotype turned up a few times. The chain employs TRBV6-5 and TRBJ2-7, with D tentatively TRBD2 (6 bases). Per germline, CDR1 MNHEY and CDR2 SVGAGI. V was shortened by 6 bases and J by 7 bases, with 22 bases between the two germline ends. The CDR3 loop spans 15 amino acids. In DNA form, the CDR3 reads TGTGCCAGCAGGACCCCAACCGGGGGAGTCAATGAGCAGTACTTC. It is translated as CASRTPTGGVNEQYF.

This clonotype was seen at least ten times. The chain couples TRBV6-4 to TRBJ2-3, with 11 bases aligning to TRBD1. The junction had 3 bases not matched to a gene; V was cut back by 6 bases and J by 1 base. CDR1 is MRHNA and CDR2 is SNTAGT in the germline V gene. The length of the CDR3 is 15 residues. The CDR3 DNA is TGTGCCAGCAGCCGGGACAGGGGGGGCACAGATACGCAGTATTTT. It is translated as CASSRDRGGTDTQYF.

Only a few counts were recorded for this clonotype. The chain carries TRBV2 and TRBJ1-1; the D gene is possibly TRBD1 (5 bases). The CDR3 is 13 residues long. The germline CDR1 and CDR2 sequences are SNHLY and FYNNEI. V lost 7 bases and J 0 bases, leaving 9 bases between the germline ends. CDR3 nucleotide sequence: TGTGCCAGCAAGGGACGCATGAACACTGAAGCTTTCTTT. It yields the protein CASKGRMNTEAFF. The full variable domain, its missing parts supplied by reference TRBV2 and TRBJ1-1, is EPEVTQTPSHQVTQMGQEVILRCVPISNHLYFYWYRQILGQKVEFLVSFYNNEISEKSEIFDDQFSVERPDGSNFTLKIRSTKLEDSAMYFCASKGRMNTEAFFGQGTRLTVV.

This clonotype was seen ten or more times. The J gene is TRBJ2-7, the V gene TRBV19; D is unresolved. Germline CDR1 reads LNHDA; CDR2 reads SQIVND (reference sequence). There are 14 residues in the CDR3. Trimming cost V 4 bases and J 2 bases, with 12 bases left between them. CDR3 DNA sequence: TGTGCCAGTAGTAATCAGACACTACCCTACGAGCAGTACTTC. Translating gives CASSNQTLPYEQYF.